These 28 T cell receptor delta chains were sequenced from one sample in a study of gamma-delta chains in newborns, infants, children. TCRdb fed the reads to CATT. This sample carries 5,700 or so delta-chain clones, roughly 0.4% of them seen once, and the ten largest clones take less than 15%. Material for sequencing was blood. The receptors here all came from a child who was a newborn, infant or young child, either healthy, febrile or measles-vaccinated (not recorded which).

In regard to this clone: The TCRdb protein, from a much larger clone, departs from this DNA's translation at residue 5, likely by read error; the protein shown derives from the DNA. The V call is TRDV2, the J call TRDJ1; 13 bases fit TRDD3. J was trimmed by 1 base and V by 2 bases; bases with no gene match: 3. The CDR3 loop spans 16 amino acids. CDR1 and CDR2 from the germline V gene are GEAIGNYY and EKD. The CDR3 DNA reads TGTGCCTGTGACATACTGGGGGATACGCGCACCGATAAACTCATCTTT. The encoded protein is CACDILGDTRTDKLIF.

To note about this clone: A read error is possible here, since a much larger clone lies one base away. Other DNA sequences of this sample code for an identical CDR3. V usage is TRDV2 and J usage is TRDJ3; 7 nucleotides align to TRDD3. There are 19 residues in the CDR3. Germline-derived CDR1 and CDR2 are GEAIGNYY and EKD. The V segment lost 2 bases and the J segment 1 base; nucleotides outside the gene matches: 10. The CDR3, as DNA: TGTGCCTGTGACATACTGGGGAACTCGAGTTCCTGGGACACCCGACAGATGTTTTTC. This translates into CACDILGNSSSWDTRQMFF.

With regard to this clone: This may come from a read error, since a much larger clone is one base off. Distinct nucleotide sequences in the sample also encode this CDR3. In DNA form, the CDR3 reads TGCGCCTGTGACACCTGGGGCTCCTGGGACACCCGACAGATGTTTTTC. Protein sequence: CACDTWGSWDTRQMFF. This rearrangement joins TRDV2 to TRDJ3; TRDD3 is a possible D gene (6 bases). The CDR3 extends over 16 amino acids. Per germline, CDR1 GEAIGNYY and CDR2 EKD.

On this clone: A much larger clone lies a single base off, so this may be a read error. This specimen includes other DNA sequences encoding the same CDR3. In DNA form, the CDR3 reads TGCGCCTGTGACACGGTTACTGGGGGACCCTGGGACACCCGACAGATGTTTTTC. It is translated as CACDTVTGGPWDTRQMFF. The rearrangement joins TRDV2 to TRDJ3, with 9 bases matching TRDD3. CDR1 GEAIGNYY and CDR2 EKD come from the germline V gene. CDR3 length: 18 residues.

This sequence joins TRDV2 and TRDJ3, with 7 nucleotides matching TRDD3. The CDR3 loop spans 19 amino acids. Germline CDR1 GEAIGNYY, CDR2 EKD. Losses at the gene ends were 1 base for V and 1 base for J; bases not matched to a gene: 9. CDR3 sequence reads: CACDTRTGAPSWDTRQMFF. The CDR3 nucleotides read TGTGCCTGTGACACGCGAACTGGGGCCCCTTCCTGGGACACCCGACAGATGTTTTTC.

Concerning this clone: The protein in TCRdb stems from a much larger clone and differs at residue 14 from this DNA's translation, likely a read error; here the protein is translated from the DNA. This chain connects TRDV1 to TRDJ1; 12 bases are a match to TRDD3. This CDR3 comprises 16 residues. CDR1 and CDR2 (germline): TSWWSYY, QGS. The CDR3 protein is CALGKPHWGIPDKPIF. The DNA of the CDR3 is TGTGCTCTTGGGAAACCCCACTGGGGGATACCCGATAAACCCATCTTT.

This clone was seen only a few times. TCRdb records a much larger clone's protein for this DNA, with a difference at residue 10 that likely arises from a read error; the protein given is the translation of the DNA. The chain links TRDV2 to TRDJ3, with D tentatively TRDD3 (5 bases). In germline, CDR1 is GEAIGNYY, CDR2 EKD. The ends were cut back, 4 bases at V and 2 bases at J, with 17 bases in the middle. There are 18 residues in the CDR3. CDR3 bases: TGTGCCTGTGATGGGGTGTGGTCGAGCCCCTGGGACACCCGACAGATGTTTTTC. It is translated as CACDGVWSSPWDTRQMFF.

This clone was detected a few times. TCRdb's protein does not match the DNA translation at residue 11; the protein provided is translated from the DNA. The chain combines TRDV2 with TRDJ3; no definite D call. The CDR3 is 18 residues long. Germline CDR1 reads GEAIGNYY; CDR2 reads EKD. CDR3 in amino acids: CACDTAGYSSRDTRQMFF. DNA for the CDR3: TGTGCCTGTGACACCGCTGGTTACAGCTCCCGGGACACCCGACAGATGTTTTTC.

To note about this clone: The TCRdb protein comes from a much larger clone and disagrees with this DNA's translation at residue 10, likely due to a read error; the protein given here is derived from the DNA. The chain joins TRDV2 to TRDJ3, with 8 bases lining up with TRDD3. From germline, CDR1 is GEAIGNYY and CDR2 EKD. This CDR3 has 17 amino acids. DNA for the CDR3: TGTGCCTGTGACACCTGGGGATACTCCAGGGACACCCGACAGATGTTTTTC. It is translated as CACDTWGYSRDTRQMFF.

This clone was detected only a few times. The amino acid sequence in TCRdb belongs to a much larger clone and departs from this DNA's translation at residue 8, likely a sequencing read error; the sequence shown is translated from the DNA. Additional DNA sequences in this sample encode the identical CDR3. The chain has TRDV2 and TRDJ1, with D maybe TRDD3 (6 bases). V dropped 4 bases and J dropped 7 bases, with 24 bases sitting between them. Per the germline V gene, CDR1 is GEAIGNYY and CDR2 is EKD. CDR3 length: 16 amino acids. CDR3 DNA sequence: TGTGCCTGTGATACCGTGGGGGGTACCCCCTACCTTAAACTCATCTTT. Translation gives CACDTVGGTPYLKLIF.

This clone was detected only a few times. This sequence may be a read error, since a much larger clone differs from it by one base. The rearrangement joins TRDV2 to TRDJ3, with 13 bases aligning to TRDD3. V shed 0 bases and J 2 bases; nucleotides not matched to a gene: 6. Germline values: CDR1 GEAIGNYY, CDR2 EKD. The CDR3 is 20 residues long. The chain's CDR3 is CACDTAYWGIRPWDTRQMFF. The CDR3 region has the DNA TGTGCCTGTGACACCGCATACTGGGGGATACGCCCCTGGGACACCCGACAGATGTTTTTC.

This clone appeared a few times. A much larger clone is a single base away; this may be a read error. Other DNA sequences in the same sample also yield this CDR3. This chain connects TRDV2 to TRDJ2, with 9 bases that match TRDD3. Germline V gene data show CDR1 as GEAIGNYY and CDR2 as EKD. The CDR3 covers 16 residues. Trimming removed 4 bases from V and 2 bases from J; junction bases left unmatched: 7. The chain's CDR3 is CACDDLGDGLTAQLFF. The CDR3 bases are TGTGCCTGTGATGATCTGGGGGATGGGTTGACAGCACAACTCTTCTTT.

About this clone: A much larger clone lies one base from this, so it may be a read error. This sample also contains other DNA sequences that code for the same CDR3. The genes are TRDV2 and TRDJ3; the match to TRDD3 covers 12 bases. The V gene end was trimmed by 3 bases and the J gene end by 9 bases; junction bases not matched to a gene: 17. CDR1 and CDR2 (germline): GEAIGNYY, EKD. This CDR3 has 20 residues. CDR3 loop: CACDPHVLGDTRLSTRQMFF. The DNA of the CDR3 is TGTGCCTGTGACCCCCACGTACTGGGGGATACCCGTCTCTCCACCCGACAGATGTTTTTC.

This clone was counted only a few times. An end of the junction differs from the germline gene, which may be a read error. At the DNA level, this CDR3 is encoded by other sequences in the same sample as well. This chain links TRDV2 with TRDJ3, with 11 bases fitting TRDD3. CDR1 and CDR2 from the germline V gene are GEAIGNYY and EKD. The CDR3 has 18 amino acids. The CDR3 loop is CARDILGDISWDTRQMFF. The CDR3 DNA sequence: TGTGCCCGTGACATACTGGGGGATATTTCCTGGGACACCCGGCAGATGTTTTTC.

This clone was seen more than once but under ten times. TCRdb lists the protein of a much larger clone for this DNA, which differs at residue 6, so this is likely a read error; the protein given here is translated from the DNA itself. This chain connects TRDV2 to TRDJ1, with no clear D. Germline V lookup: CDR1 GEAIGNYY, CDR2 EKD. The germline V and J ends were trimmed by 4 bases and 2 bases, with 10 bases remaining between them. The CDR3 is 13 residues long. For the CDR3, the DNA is TGTGCCTGTGATAAGACGGGGACCGATAAACTCATCTTT. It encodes CACDKTGTDKLIF.

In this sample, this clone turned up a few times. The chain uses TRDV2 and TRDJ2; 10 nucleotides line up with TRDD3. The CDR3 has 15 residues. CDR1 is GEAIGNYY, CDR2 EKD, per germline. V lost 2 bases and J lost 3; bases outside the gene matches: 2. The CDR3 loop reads CACDKLGDMTAQLFF. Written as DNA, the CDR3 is TGTGCCTGTGACAAGCTGGGGGATATGACAGCACAACTCTTCTTT.

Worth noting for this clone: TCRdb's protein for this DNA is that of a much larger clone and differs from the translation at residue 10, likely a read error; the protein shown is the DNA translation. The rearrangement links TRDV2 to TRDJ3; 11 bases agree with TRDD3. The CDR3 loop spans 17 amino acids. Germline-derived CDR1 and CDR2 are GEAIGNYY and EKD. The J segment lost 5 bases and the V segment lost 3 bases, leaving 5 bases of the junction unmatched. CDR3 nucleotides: TGTGCCTGTGACGTACTGGGGGATATTCGGGACACCCGACAGATGTTTTTC. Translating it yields CACDVLGDIRDTRQMFF.

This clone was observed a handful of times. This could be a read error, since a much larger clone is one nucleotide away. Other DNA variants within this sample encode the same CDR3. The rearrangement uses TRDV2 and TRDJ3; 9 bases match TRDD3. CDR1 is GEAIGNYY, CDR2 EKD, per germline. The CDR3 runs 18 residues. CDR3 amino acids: CACDTGGYWTWDTRQMFF. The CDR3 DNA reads TGTGCCTGTGACACTGGGGGATATTGGACCTGGGACACCCGGCAGATGTTCTTC.

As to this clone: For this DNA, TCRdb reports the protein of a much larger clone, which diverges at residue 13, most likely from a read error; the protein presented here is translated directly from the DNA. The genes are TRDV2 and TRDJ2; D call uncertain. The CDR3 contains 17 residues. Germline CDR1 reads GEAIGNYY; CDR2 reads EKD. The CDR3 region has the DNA TGTGCCTGTGATACCTCTAGGTCTCACCCTTTGACAACACAACTCTTCTTT. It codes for CACDTSRSHPLTTQLFF.

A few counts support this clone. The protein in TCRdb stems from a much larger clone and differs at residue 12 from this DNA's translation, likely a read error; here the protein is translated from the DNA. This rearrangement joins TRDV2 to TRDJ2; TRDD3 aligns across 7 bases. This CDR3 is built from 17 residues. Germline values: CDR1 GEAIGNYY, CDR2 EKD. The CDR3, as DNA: TGTGCCTGTGACCCTGTACTGGGGCCCTCTTTGGCAGCACAACTCTTCTTT. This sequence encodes CACDPVLGPSLAAQLFF.

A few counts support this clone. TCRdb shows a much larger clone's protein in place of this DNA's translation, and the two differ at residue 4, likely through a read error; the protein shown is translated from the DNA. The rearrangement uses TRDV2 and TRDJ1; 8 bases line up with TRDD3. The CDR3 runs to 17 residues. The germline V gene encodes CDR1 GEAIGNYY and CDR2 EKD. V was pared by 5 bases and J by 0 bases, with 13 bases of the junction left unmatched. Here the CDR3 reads CACARTGGLPYTDKLIF. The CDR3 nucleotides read TGTGCCTGTGCCCGTACTGGGGGTCTACCCTACACCGATAAACTCATCTTT.

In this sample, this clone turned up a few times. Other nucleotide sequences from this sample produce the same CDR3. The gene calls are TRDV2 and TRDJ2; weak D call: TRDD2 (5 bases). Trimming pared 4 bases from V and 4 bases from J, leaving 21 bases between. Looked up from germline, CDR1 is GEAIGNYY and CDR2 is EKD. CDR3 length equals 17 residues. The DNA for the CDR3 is TGTGCCTGTGATACCTCTAGGTCCCACCCTTCGACAGCACAACTCTTCTTT. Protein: CACDTSRSHPSTAQLFF.

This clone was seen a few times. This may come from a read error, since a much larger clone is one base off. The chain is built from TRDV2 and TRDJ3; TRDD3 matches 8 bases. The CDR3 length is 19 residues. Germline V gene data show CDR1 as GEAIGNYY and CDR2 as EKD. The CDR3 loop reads CARDPLLGGFSWDTRQMFF. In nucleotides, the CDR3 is TGTGCCCGTGACCCTCTACTGGGGGGATTCTCCTGGGACACCCGACAGATGTTTTTC.

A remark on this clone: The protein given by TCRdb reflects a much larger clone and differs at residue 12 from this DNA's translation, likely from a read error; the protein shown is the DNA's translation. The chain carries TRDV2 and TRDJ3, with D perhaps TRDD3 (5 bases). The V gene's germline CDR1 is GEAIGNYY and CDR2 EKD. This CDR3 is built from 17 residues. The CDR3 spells CACDTWGVPWDARQMFF. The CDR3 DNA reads TGTGCCTGTGACACCTGGGGAGTCCCCTGGGACGCCCGACAGATGTTTTTC.

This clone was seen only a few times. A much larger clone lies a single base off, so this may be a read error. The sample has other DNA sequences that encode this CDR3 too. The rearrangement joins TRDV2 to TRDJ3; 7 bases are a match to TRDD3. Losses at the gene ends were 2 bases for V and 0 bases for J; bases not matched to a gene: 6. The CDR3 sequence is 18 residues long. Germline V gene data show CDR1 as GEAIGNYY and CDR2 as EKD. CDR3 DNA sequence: TGTGCCTGTGACAGGCTGGGGGTCATCTCCTGGGACACCCGACAGATGTTTTTC. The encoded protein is CACDRLGVISWDTRQMFF.

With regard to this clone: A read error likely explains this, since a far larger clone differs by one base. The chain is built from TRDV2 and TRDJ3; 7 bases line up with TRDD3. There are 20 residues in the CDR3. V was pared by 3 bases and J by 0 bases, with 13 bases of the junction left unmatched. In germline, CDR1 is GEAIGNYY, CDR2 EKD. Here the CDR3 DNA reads TGTGCCTGTGACGCCGCCCTGGGGGGCCAGAGCTCCTGGGACACCCGACAGATGTTTTTC. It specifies CACDAALGGQSSWDTRQMFF.

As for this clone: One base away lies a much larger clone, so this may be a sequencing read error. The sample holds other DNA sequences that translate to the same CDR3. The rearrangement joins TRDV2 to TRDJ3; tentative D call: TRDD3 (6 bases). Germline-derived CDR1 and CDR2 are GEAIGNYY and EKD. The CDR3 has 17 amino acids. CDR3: CACDSTGTSWDTRQMFF. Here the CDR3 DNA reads TGTGCCTGTGACTCTACTGGGACCTCCTGGGACACCCGGCAGATGTTTTTC.

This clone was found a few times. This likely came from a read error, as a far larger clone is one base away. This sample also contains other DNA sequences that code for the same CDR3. The CDR3 sequence is CACDTVLGDSWDTRQMFF. Written as DNA, the CDR3 is TGTGCCTGTGACACTGTACTGGGGGACTCCTGGGACACCCGACAGATGTTTTTC. V usage is TRDV2 and J usage is TRDJ3, with 9 nucleotides matching TRDD3. The CDR3 length is 18 residues. Losses at the gene ends were 1 base for V and 0 bases for J; bases not matched to a gene: 3. The germline gives CDR1 GEAIGNYY, CDR2 EKD.